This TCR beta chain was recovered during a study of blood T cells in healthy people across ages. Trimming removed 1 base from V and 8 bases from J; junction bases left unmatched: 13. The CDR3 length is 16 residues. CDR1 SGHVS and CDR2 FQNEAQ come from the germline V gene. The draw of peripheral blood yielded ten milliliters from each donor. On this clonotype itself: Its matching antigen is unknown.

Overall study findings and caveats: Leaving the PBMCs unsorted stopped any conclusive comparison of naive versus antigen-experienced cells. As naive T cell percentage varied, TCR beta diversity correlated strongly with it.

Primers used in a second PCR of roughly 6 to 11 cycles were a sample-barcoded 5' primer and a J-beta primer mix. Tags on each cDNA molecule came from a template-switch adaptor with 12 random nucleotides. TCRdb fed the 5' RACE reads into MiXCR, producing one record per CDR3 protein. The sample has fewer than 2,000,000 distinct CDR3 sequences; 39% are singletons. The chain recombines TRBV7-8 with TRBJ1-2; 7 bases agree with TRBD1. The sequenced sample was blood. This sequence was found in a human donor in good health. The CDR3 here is CASSLVGRGNVYGYTF. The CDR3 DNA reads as TGTGCCAGCAGCTTAGTCGGCAGGGGGAACGTTTACGGCTACACCTTC.